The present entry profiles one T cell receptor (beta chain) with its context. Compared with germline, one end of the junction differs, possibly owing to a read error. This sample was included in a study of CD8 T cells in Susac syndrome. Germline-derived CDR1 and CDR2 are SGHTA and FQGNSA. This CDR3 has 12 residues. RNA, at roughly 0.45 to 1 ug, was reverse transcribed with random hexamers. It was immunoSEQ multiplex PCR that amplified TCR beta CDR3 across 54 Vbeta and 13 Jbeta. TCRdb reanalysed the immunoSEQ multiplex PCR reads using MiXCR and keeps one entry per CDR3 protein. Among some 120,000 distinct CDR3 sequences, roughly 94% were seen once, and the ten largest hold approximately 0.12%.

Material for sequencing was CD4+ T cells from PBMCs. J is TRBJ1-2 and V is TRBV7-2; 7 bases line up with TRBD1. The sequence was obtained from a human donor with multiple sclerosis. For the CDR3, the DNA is TGTGCCAGCAGCTTAGCGACAGGGCCCACCAGCTTC. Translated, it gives CASSLATGPTSF. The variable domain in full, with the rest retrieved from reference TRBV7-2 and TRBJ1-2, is GAGVSQSPSNKVTEKGKDVELRCDPISGHTALYWYRQSLGQGLEFLIYFQGNSAPDKSGLPSDRFSAERTGGSVSTLTIQRTQQEDSAVYLCASSLATGPTSFGSGTRLTVV.